These 9 T cell receptor beta chains share one sample of origin, sequenced in a study of cytomegalovirus exposure and HLA in healthy donors. Both 60 Vbeta primers and 13 Jbeta primers went into the PCR. The data were produced by immunoSEQ multiplex PCR, yet TCRdb's version contains in-frame clones alone and is incomplete. This table holds under 150,000 clones, 75% to 80% found once. Specimen: PBMCs. These receptors originate from a woman aged 40 to 50 in good health and CMV-seropositive.

The table lists this clone with a few counts. The rearrangement uses TRBV7-2 and TRBJ1-3, with D tentatively TRBD1 (5 bases). CDR1 is SGHTA, CDR2 FQGNSA, per germline. The V gene lost 5 bases and the J gene lost 0 bases, with 17 bases spanning the gap. The CDR3 is 17 amino acids. CDR3 bases: TGTGCCAGCAGCCCTTACGGCGACAGATCCTCTGGAAACACCATATATTTT. This translates into CASSPYGDRSSGNTIYF.

CDR3 nucleotides: TGTGCCAGCGGGCAGGACTACTCTGGAAACACCATATATTTT. This sequence encodes CASGQDYSGNTIYF. The chain joins TRBV6-1 to TRBJ1-3, with D unresolved. Trimming pared 8 bases from V and 0 bases from J, leaving 11 bases between. In germline, CDR1 is MNHNS, CDR2 SASEGT. CDR3 size: 14 residues.

V usage is TRBV18 and J usage is TRBJ2-7, with a possible D match to TRBD2 (6 bases). V was shortened by 2 bases and J by 6 bases, with 11 bases between the two germline ends. Germline values: CDR1 KGHSH, CDR2 LQKENI. The CDR3 spans 13 residues. The CDR3 here is CASSPFRETEQYF. The DNA for the CDR3 is TGTGCCAGCTCACCATTCCGGGAGACCGAGCAGTACTTC.

The rearrangement uses TRBV28 and TRBJ2-7; D not certain. The CDR3 contains 14 residues. Germline V gives CDR1 MDHEN, CDR2 SYDVKM. Deletions cut 5 bases from V and 0 bases from J, with 11 bases between. As DNA, the CDR3 is TGTGCCAGCAGTGAACAGACGAACTCCTACGAGCAGTACTTC. Translating it yields CASSEQTNSYEQYF.

This chain uses TRBV7-8 with TRBJ1-2; D call uncertain. Trimming shortened V by 5 bases and J by 3 bases, and 16 bases separated the two germline ends. This CDR3 region has 15 residues. Germline CDR1 is SGHVS and CDR2 is FQNEAQ. CDR3 DNA sequence: TGTGCCAGCAGCGGGAGTCGGTGGAGAGACTATGGCTACACCTTC. Translating it yields CASSGSRWRDYGYTF.

Of note for this clone: At one boundary the junction diverges from the germline segment, which might be a read error. The genes are TRBV7-9 and TRBJ2-7; possible D gene TRBD2, 5 bases. Germline V gene data show CDR1 as SEHNR and CDR2 as FQNEAQ (reference sequence). This CDR3 contains 15 residues. The CDR3 sequence is CASSSSGGLPYGQYF. CDR3 nucleotide sequence: TGTGCCAGCAGCAGTTCGGGCGGGCTTCCGTACGGGCAGTACTTC.

This clone occurred once. The chain carries TRBV6-5 and TRBJ2-7; TRBD2 might be the D (5 bases). The V end lost 6 bases, the J end lost 1 base, and 10 bases lay between the germline ends. This CDR3 has 13 amino acids. Germline V gene sequence: CDR1 MNHEY, CDR2 SVGAGI. For the CDR3, the DNA is TGTGCCAGCAGGGGAGAGGGATCCTACGAGCAGTACTTC. It translates to CASRGEGSYEQYF.

On this clone itself: Additional DNA sequences in this sample encode the identical CDR3. The gene calls are TRBV6-6 and TRBJ2-3; D is unclear. Germline V CDR1 and CDR2: MNHNY, SVGAGI (reference sequence). This CDR3 region has 15 residues. Trimming pared 6 bases from V and 2 bases from J, leaving 15 bases between. The DNA for the CDR3 is TGTGCCAGCAGCCGCCCTTCTAGTCTCACAGATACGCAGTATTTT. Protein product: CASSRPSSLTDTQYF.

The rearrangement links TRBV9 to TRBJ2-7; 10 positions match TRBD2. CDR1 and CDR2 from the germline V gene are SGDLS and YYNGEE. The V gene end was trimmed by 4 bases and the J gene end by 7 bases; junction bases not matched to a gene: 8. The CDR3 is made up of 14 amino acids. CDR3 region: CASSPLAGALEQYF. The CDR3 nucleotides are TGTGCCAGCAGCCCGCTAGCGGGAGCTTTGGAGCAGTACTTC. Full variable domain (remainder filled in from reference TRBV9 and TRBJ2-7): DSGVTQTPKHLITATGQRVTLRCSPRSGDLSVYWYQQSLDQGLQFLIQYYNGEERAKGNILERFSAQQFPDLHSELNLSSLELGDSALYFCASSPLAGALEQYFGPGTRLTVT.